Listed below are T cell receptor beta chains from one sample, sequenced in a study of T cell responses to AZD1222 COVID-19 vaccine. Only in-frame clones appear in the TCRdb table, and some are missing; sequencing was by immunoSEQ multiplex PCR. The data hold approximately 200,000 clones, with around 86% observed a single time. The sequencing here drew on peripheral blood, taken on day 0 of MenACWY control vaccination. All receptors derive from an adult in good health. Each CDR3 is given with its conserved first and last residue. The D gene is left open where the match is weak. For some rows the clone size is stated as once, few or many, or as a class when expanded; others skip it.

NA,NA,TRBJ1-5,TRBV27,TGTGCCAGCAGTACACAGGGTGGGGGTCAGCCCCAGCATTTT,CASSTQGGGQPQHF
NA,NA,TRBJ2-7,TRBV7-9,TGTGCCAGCAGCTTAGTGAGCAGCTACGAGCAGTACTTC,CASSLVSSYEQYF
NA,TRBD2,TRBJ2-3,TRBV7-2,TGTGCCAGCAGCTCCCAGCGGGGAGGCACAGATACGCAGTATTTT,CASSSQRGGTDTQYF
NA,NA,TRBJ2-7,TRBV14,TGTGCCAGCAGTCCCGGGTCCACTTACTACGAGCAGTACTTC,CASSPGSTYYEQYF
once,NA,TRBJ1-1,TRBV6-6,TGTGCCAGCAGTTACGGGCCCGGGGACACTGAAGCTTTCTTT,CASSYGPGDTEAFF
NA,TRBD1,TRBJ1-2,TRBV3-1/TRBV3-2,TGTGCCAGCAGCCAAGGATTCCAGGGGGAGCCTAACTATGGCTACACCTTC,CASSQGFQGEPNYGYTF
NA,NA,TRBJ1-1,TRBV7-2,TGTGCCAGCAGCTTAGCGCTCCCAGATTGGCTTAACACTGAAGCTTTCTTT,CASSLALPDWLNTEAFF
NA,NA,TRBJ2-7,TRBV28,TGTGCCAGCGTAAGCACCTACGAGCAGTACTTC,CASVSTYEQYF
once,TRBD2,TRBJ2-1,TRBV2,TGTGCCAGCCAGACTAGCGGGGGGGCAAGGTACAATGAGCAGTTCTTC,CASQTSGGARYNEQFF
NA,NA,TRBJ2-7,TRBV21-1,TGTGCCAGCAGCAACGGCAGAAGAACCTACGAGCAGTACTTC,CASSNGRRTYEQYF
NA,NA,TRBJ1-1,TRBV28,TGTGCCAGCAGACTGACCCAGGGGAACACTGAAGCTTTCTTT,CASRLTQGNTEAFF
NA,TRBD1,TRBJ1-1,TRBV28,TGTGCCAGCTGGAATAGAGGACAGGGGAACACTGAAGCTTTCTTT,CASWNRGQGNTEAFF
NA,NA,TRBJ2-2,TRBV27,TGTGCCAGCAGTTTATCTGCCGGGGAGCTGTTTTTT,CASSLSAGELFF
NA,NA,TRBJ1-3,TRBV9,TGTGCCAGCAGCCCATCTGGAAACACCATATATTTT,CASSPSGNTIYF
NA,TRBD1,TRBJ1-2,TRBV28,TGTGCCAGCAGTCTCACAGGGGGGGGAGGCTACACCTTC,CASSLTGGGGYTF
NA,NA,TRBJ1-4,TRBV7-8,TGTGCCAGCAGCTCGCTGACCCAGGATAATGAAAAACTGTTTTTT,CASSSLTQDNEKLFF
NA,TRBD2,TRBJ2-7,TRBV4-2,TGTGCCAGCAGCCAAGAACTACCGCACCCGGGACTAGCCCGGGAGCAGTACTTC,CASSQELPHPGLAREQYF
NA,TRBD2,TRBJ2-1,TRBV5-1,TGCGCCAGCAGCTTGGGGGCTAGCGGGAGGGATGAGCAGTTCTTC,CASSLGASGRDEQFF
once,NA,TRBJ1-1,TRBV4-3,TGCGCCAGCAGCCAAGAAGGAGGGCGGTTCACTGAAGCTTTCTTT,CASSQEGGRFTEAFF
NA,NA,TRBJ2-3,TRBV7-2,TGTGTCAGCAGCTTAGCGCCCGAGGATACGCAGTATTTT,CVSSLAPEDTQYF
few,NA,TRBJ1-1,TRBV4-2,TGTGCCAGCAGCCAGAACGGACAGAACACTGAAGCTTTCTTT,CASSQNGQNTEAFF
NA,NA,TRBJ1-3,TRBV19,TGTGCCAGTAGTACCCTGGAAGCGAAGGGGTCTGGAAACACCATATATTTT,CASSTLEAKGSGNTIYF
NA,NA,TRBJ1-4,TRBV5-4,TGTGCCAGCAGCTTAGGATCCGGGGACAAAAATGAAAAACTGTTTTTT,CASSLGSGDKNEKLFF
once,TRBD2,TRBJ2-7,TRBV30,TGTGCCTGGAGAGGGACTAGCGGTGAATACGAGCAGTACTTC,CAWRGTSGEYEQYF
NA,NA,TRBJ2-2,TRBV7-8,TGTGCCAGCAGCCTTGGACAGCCGAACACCGGGGAGCTGTTTTTT,CASSLGQPNTGELFF
NA,TRBD1,TRBJ2-5,TRBV29-1,TGCAGCGGCCGTACAGGGGTTGGAGAGACCCAGTACTTC,CSGRTGVGETQYF
NA,TRBD1,TRBJ1-4,TRBV5-1,TGCGCCAGCAGCTCAACCGGGACAGGGCATGAAAAACTGTTTTTT,CASSSTGTGHEKLFF
NA,NA,TRBJ1-1,TRBV19,TGTGCCAGTAGTACCCTCCAGACAGTTTGGAACACTGAAGCTTTCTTT,CASSTLQTVWNTEAFF
NA,TRBD1,TRBJ2-2,TRBV18,TGTGCCAGCTCACCCGGACAGGGAAGTGGTCGGACCGGGGAGCTGTTTTTT,CASSPGQGSGRTGELFF
NA,NA,TRBJ1-1,TRBV6-5,TGTGCCAGCAGTTACTTTTCAGGGTCCATCAACACTGAAGCTTTCTTT,CASSYFSGSINTEAFF
once,TRBD1,TRBJ1-2,TRBV28,TGTGCCAGCAGTTTTGGAGGGGGCCATAACTATGGCTACACCTTC,CASSFGGGHNYGYTF
few,TRBD2,TRBJ2-3,TRBV4-1,TGCGCCAGCAGCCAAAACCCGGGACTAGCGGGAGAAGGTACGCAGTATTTT,CASSQNPGLAGEGTQYF
NA,NA,TRBJ1-5,TRBV27,TGTGCCAGCAGTTTGGGGGTCGGCAATCAGCCCCAGCATTTT,CASSLGVGNQPQHF
NA,TRBD1,TRBJ2-3,TRBV11-3,TGTGCCAGCAGCTTAGGAGGGGGCGGCACAGATACGCAGTATTTT,CASSLGGGGTDTQYF
NA,NA,TRBJ1-3,TRBV6-2/TRBV6-3,TGTGCCAGCAGTTACTCGAGAGTCGTCACTGGAAACACCATATATTTT,CASSYSRVVTGNTIYF
NA,NA,TRBJ1-6,TRBV7-9,TGTGCCAGCAGCTCGGGACCTAATAATTCACCCCTCCACTTT,CASSSGPNNSPLHF
NA,NA,TRBJ1-5,TRBV2,TGTGCCAGCAGCTTACAGGGCTTCAATCAGCCCCAGCATTTT,CASSLQGFNQPQHF
NA,NA,TRBJ1-3,TRBV7-8,TGTGCCAGCAGCTTAACCATTCGACAGGTCTCTGGAAACACCATATATTTT,CASSLTIRQVSGNTIYF
NA,NA,TRBJ2-7,TRBV4-2,TGTGCCAGCAGCTGGGGGGATGACTCCTACGAGCAGTACTTC,CASSWGDDSYEQYF
NA,NA,TRBJ1-1,TRBV5-4,TGTGCCAGCAGCTTGGTCGGCAGCGAAGCTTTCTTT,CASSLVGSEAFF